The present T cell receptor beta chain was sequenced within a study of blood T cell repertoires in COVID-19. Participant age was about 18 to 89 years, and participants resided in 20 to 30 US areas. Donors in Cohort 3 counted as recovered after two negative PCRs, clearance, or symptom resolution. Authors' data handling: It was from reference gene primer amplification that nucleated cell counts were estimated. The data were produced by immunoSEQ multiplex PCR, yet TCRdb's version contains in-frame clones alone and is incomplete. That table is the source of V, J and clone size, and D and trimming were worked out from the DNA. The table records about 160,000 clones, around 89% of them present only once. This CDR3 contains 12 residues. Deletions cut 8 bases from V and 5 bases from J, with 13 bases between.

This TCR was sampled from a woman between 45 and 60 years old who had recovered from COVID-19. The chain is built from TRBV12-3 or TRBV12-4 and TRBJ2-7; a weak D match, TRBD1 (6 bases). The sample comprised PBMCs or T cells enriched from blood (not recorded which). CDR3: CASSIGGNEQYF. The CDR3 DNA is TGTGCCAGCTCGATAGGGGGTAACGAGCAGTACTTC.